The next 7 T cell receptor beta chains were all read from a single sample in a study of cytomegalovirus exposure and HLA in healthy donors. 13 Jbeta primers and 60 Vbeta primers were used for the PCR. Generated by immunoSEQ multiplex PCR, the TCRdb table keeps only in-frame clones and is missing some. The sample lists fewer than 150,000 clones, 80% occurring once. The sequenced sample consisted of PBMCs. These receptor sequences come from a man aged 25-45 years in good health and CMV-seronegative.

The chain is built from TRBV5-1 and TRBJ2-1; weak D call: TRBD2 (6 bases). Looked up from germline, CDR1 is SGHRS and CDR2 is YFSETQ. V was clipped by 0 bases and J by 0 bases, with 7 bases between them. The CDR3 has 15 residues. The CDR3 here is CASSLEAGSYNEQFF. DNA for the CDR3: TGCGCCAGCAGCTTGGAAGCGGGCTCCTACAATGAGCAGTTCTTC.

V is TRBV19 and J is TRBJ1-2, with a possible D match to TRBD1 (5 bases). The CDR3 runs to 14 residues. Deletions cut 1 base from V and 6 bases from J, with 12 bases between. Germline CDR1 reads LNHDA; CDR2 reads SQIVND (reference sequence). Here the CDR3 reads CASSIGPGNDGYTF. CDR3 DNA sequence: TGTGCCAGTAGTATAGGGCCAGGGAACGATGGCTACACCTTC.

The chain recombines TRBV30 with TRBJ1-1; no clear D gene. Trimming pared 0 bases from V and 10 bases from J, leaving 9 bases between. This CDR3 has 11 amino acids. Germline values: CDR1 GTSNPN, CDR2 SVGIG (reference sequence). The CDR3, as DNA: TGTGCCTGGAGTGTAGAGGCGGCAGCTTTCTTT. It is translated as CAWSVEAAAFF.

The rearrangement links TRBV29-1 to TRBJ1-1, with D possibly being TRBD1 (6 bases). V lost 4 bases to trimming and J lost 1 base, with 22 bases between them. Germline-derived CDR1 and CDR2 are SQVTM and ANQGSEA. The CDR3 is 17 amino acids. Here the CDR3 DNA reads TGCAGCGTTGGGGGGCGCGAGGGTTTTAACAGGAACACTGAAGCTTTCTTT. Translated: CSVGGREGFNRNTEAFF.

CDR3 nucleotides: TGTGCCAGCAGACGGGACAGGAACTACAATGAGCAGTTCTTC. It encodes CASRRDRNYNEQFF. This chain uses TRBV6-1 with TRBJ2-1, with 8 positions matching TRBD1. This CDR3 spans 14 amino acids. J lost 3 bases, V lost 6 bases, and 4 bases had no gene match. Germline CDR1 MNHNS, CDR2 SASEGT.

The chain has TRBV19 and TRBJ2-1; D gene uncertain. The CDR3 spans 14 residues. V lost 4 bases, J lost 3 bases, and 10 bases lay in between. Per germline, CDR1 LNHDA and CDR2 SQIVND (reference sequence). The CDR3 bases are TGTGCCAGTAGTAAAGAACAGATCTACAATGAGCAGTTCTTC. Protein sequence: CASSKEQIYNEQFF.

V is TRBV4-3 and J is TRBJ2-7, with 7 nucleotides matching TRBD2. CDR1 is LGHNA and CDR2 is YSLEER in the germline V gene. The CDR3 runs to 15 residues. J was trimmed by 7 bases and V by 4 bases; bases with no gene match: 13. CDR3: CASSPQRTSLSEQYF. The CDR3, as DNA: TGCGCCAGCAGCCCCCAACGGACTAGTCTCTCTGAGCAGTACTTC.